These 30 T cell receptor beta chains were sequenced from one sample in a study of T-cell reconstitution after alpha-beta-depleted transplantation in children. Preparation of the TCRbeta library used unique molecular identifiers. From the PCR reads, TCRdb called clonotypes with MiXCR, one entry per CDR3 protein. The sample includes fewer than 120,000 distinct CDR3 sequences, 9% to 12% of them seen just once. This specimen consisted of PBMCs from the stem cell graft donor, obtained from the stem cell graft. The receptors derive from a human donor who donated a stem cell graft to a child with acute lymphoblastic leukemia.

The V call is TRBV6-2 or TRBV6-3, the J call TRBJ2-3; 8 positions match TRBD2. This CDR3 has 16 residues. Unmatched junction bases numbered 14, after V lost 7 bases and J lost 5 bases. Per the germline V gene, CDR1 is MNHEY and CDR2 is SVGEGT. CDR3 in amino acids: CASTGPGGGLGDTQYF. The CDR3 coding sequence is TGTGCCAGCACCGGACCTGGCGGGGGGCTGGGAGATACGCAGTATTTT.

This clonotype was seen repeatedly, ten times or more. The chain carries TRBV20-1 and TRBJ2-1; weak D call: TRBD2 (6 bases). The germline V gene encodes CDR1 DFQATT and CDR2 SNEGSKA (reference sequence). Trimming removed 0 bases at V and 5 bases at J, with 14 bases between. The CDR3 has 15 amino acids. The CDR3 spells CSARDAREANNEQFF. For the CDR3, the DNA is TGCAGTGCTAGAGATGCGAGGGAGGCGAACAATGAGCAGTTCTTC.

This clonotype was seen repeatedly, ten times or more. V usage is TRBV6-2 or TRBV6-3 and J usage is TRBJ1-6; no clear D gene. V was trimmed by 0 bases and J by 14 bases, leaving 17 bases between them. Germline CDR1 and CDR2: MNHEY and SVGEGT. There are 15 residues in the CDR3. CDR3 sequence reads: CASSYSGQKVRALHF. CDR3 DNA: TGTGCCAGCAGTTACTCGGGCCAGAAAGTAAGGGCCCTCCACTTT.

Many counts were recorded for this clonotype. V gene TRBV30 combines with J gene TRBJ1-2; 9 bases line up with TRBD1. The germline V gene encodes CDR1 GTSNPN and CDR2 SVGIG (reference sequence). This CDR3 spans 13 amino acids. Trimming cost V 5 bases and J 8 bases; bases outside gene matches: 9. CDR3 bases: TGTGCCTGGTCTCTACAGGGGGCGTCCGGCTACACCTTC. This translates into CAWSLQGASGYTF.

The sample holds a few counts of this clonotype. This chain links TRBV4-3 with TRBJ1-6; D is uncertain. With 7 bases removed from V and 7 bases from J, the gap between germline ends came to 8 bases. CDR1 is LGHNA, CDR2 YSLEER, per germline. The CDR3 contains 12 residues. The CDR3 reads CASKQENSPLHF. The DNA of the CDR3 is TGCGCCAGCAAGCAGGAGAATTCACCCCTCCACTTT.

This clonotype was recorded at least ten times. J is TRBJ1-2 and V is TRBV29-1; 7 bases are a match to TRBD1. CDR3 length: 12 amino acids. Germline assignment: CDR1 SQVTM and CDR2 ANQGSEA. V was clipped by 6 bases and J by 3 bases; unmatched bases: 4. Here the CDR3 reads CSVWTGYYGYTF. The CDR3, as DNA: TGCAGCGTGTGGACAGGCTACTATGGCTACACCTTC.

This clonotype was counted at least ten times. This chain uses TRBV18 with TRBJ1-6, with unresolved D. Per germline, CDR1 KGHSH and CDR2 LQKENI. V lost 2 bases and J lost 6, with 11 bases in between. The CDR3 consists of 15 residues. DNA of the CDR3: TGTGCCAGCTCACCAATTCGGCATAGTAATTCACCCCTCCACTTT. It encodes CASSPIRHSNSPLHF.

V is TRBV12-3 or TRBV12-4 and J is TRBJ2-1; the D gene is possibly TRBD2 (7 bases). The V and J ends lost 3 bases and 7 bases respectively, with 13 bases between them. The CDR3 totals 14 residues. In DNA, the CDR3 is TGTGCCAGCAGTTTGGGGGGGGCTCTAAATGAGCAGTTCTTC. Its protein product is CASSLGGALNEQFF.

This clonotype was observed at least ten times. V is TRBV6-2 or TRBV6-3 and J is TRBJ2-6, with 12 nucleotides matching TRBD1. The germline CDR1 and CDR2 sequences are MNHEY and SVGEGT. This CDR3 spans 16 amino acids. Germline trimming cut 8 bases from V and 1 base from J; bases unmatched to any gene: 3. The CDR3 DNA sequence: TGTGCCAGCGGGGACAGGGGGCAATCTGGGGCCAACGTCCTGACTTTC. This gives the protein CASGDRGQSGANVLTF.

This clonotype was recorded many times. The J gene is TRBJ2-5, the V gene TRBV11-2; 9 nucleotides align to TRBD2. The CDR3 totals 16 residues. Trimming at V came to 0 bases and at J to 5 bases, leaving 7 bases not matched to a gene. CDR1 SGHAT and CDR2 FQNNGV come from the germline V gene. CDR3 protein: CASSLDWRGGWETQYF. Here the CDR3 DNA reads TGTGCCAGCAGCTTAGACTGGCGGGGGGGATGGGAGACCCAGTACTTC. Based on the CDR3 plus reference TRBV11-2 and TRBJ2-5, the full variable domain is EAGVAQSPRYKIIEKRQSVAFWCNPISGHATLYWYQQILGQGPKLLIQFQNNGVVDDSQLPKDRFSAERLKGVDSTLKIQPAKLEDSAVYLCASSLDWRGGWETQYFGPGTRLLVL.

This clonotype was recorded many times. The CDR3 here is CAEGSSYNEQFF. In nucleotides, the CDR3 is TGTGCCGAGGGCTCCTCGTACAATGAGCAGTTCTTC. The chain uses TRBV11-2 and TRBJ2-1, with D tentatively TRBD2 (5 bases). The CDR3 consists of 12 residues. Germline loops: CDR1 SGHAT, CDR2 FQNNGV. The V end lost 11 bases, the J end lost 4 bases, and 12 bases lay between the germline ends.

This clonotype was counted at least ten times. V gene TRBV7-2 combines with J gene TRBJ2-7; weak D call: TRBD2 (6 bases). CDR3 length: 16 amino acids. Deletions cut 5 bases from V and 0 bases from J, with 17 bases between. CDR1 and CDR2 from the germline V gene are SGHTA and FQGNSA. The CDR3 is CASSIRYGGSSYEQYF. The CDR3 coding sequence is TGTGCCAGCAGCATCCGCTACGGAGGGAGCTCCTACGAGCAGTACTTC.

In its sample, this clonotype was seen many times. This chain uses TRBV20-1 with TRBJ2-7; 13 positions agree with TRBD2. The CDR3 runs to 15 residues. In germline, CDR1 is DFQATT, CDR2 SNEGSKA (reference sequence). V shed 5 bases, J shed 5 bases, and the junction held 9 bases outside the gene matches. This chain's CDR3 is CSAGGTSGIVNEQYF. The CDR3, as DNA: TGCAGTGCTGGAGGGACTAGCGGGATCGTAAACGAGCAGTACTTC.

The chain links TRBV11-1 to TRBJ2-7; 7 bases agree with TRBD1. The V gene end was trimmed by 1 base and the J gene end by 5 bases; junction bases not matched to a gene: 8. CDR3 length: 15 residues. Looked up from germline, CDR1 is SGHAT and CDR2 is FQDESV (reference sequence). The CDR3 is CASSLGVGGVDEQYF. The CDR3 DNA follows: TGTGCCAGCAGCTTAGGAGTAGGGGGCGTGGACGAGCAGTACTTC.

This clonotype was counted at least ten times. CDR3 residues: CSVEAWTKENTEAFF. CDR3 DNA sequence: TGCAGCGTTGAGGCTTGGACGAAGGAGAACACTGAAGCTTTCTTT. The V and J genes are TRBV29-1 and TRBJ1-1; D ambiguous. Germline CDR1 SQVTM, CDR2 ANQGSEA. There are 15 residues in the CDR3. Trimming cost V 3 bases and J 1 base, with 15 bases left between them. Based on the CDR3 plus reference TRBV29-1 and TRBJ1-1, the full variable domain is SAVISQKPSRDICQRGTSLTIQCQVDSQVTMMFWYRQQPGQSLTLIATANQGSEATYESGFVIDKFPISRPNLTFSTLTVSNMSPEDSSIYLCSVEAWTKENTEAFFGQGTRLTVV.

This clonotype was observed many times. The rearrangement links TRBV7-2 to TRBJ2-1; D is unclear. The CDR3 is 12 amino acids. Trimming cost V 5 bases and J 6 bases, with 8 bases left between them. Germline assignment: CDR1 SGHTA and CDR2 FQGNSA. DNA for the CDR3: TGTGCCAGCAGCGCCGGACCCAATGAGCAGTTCTTC. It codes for CASSAGPNEQFF. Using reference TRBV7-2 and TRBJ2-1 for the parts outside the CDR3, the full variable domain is GAGVSQSPSNKVTEKGKDVELRCDPISGHTALYWYRQSLGQGLEFLIYFQGNSAPDKSGLPSDRFSAERTGGSVSTLTIQRTQQEDSAVYLCASSAGPNEQFFGPGTRLTVL.

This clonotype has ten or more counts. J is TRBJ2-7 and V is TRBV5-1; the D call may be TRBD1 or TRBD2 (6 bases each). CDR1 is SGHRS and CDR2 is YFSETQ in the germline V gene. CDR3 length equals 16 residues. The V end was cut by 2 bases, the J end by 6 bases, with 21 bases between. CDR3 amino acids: CASSFKRDSGGSEQYF. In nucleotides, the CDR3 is TGCGCCAGCAGCTTCAAACGGGACTCTGGGGGCTCCGAGCAGTACTTC.

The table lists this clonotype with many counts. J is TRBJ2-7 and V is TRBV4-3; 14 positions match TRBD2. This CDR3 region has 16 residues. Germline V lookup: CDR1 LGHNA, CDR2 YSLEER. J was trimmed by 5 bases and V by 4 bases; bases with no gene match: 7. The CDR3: CASSPGLAGGFDEQYF. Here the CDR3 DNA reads TGCGCCAGCAGCCCAGGACTAGCGGGGGGATTCGACGAGCAGTACTTC.

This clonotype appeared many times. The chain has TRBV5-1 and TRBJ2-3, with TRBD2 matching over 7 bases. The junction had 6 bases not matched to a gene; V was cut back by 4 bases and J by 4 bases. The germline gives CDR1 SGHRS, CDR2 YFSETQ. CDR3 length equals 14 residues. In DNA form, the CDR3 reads TGCGCCAGCAGCACGCGAGCGGGACCAGATACGCAGTATTTT. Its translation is CASSTRAGPDTQYF. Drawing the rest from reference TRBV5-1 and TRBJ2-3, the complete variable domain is KAGVTQTPRYLIKTRGQQVTLSCSPISGHRSVSWYQQTPGQGLQFLFEYFSETQRNKGNFPGRFSGRQFSNSRSEMNVSTLELGDSALYLCASSTRAGPDTQYFGPGTRLTVL.

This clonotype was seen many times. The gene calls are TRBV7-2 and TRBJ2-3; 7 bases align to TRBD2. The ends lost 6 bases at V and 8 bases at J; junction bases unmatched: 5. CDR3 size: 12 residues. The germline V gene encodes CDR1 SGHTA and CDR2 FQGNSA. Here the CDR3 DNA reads TGTGCCAGCAGAGAGCGGGGTGGTACGCAGTATTTT. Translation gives CASRERGGTQYF.

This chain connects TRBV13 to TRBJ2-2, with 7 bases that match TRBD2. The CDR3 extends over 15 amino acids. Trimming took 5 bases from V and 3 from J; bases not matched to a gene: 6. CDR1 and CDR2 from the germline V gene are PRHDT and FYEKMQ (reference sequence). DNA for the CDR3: TGTGCCAGCAGCCAACGGACTAGGGACACCGGGGAGCTGTTTTTT. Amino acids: CASSQRTRDTGELFF.

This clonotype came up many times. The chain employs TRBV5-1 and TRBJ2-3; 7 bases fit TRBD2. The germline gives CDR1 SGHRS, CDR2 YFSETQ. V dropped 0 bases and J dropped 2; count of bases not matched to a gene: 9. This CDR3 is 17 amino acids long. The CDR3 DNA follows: TGCGCCAGCAGCTTGGCGCCTAGCGGAGACCCCACAGATACGCAGTATTTT. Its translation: CASSLAPSGDPTDTQYF.

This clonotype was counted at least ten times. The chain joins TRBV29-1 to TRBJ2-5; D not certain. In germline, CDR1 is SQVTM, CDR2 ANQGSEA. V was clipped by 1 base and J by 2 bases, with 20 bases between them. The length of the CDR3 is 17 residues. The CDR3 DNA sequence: TGCAGCGTTGAAGGATTTTACAGTCCTGAGTTTCAAGAGACCCAGTACTTC. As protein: CSVEGFYSPEFQETQYF.

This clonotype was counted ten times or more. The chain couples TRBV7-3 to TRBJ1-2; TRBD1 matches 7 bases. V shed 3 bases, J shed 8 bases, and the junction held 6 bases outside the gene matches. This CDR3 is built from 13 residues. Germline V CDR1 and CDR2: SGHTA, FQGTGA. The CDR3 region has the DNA TGTGCCAGCAGCTTTACAGGGGACAAGGGCTACACCTTC. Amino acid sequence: CASSFTGDKGYTF.

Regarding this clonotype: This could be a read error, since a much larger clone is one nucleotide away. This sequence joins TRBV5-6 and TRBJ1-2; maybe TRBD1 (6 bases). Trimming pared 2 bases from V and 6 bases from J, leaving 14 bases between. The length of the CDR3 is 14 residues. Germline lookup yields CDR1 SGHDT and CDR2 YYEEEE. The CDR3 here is CASSFSWTVDGYTF. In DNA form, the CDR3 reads TGTGCCAGCAGCTTTTCCTGGACAGTGGATGGCTACACCTTC.

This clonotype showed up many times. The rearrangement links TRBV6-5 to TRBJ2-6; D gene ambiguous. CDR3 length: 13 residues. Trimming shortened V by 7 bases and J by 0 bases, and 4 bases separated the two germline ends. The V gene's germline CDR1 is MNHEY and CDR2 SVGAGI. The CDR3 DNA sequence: TGTGCCAGCATCGGCTCTGGGGCCAACGTCCTGACTTTC. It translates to CASIGSGANVLTF.

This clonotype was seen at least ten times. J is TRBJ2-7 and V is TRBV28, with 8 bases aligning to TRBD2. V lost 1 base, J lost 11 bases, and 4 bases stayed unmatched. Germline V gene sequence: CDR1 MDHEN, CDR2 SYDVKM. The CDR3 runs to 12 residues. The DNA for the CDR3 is TGTGCCAGCAGTTTATCGGGGGGGCGGAAGTACTTC. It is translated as CASSLSGGRKYF. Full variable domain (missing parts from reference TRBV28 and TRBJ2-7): DVKVTQSSRYLVKRTGEKVFLECVQDMDHENMFWYRQDPGLGLRLIYFSYDVKMKEKGDIPEGYSVSREKKERFSLILESASTNQTSMYLCASSLSGGRKYFGPGTRLTVT.

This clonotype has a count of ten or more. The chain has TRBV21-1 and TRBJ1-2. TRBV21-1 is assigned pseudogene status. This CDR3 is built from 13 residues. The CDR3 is CASSKPTDYGYTF. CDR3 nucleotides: TGTGCCAGCAGCAAACCGACAGACTATGGCTACACCTTC.

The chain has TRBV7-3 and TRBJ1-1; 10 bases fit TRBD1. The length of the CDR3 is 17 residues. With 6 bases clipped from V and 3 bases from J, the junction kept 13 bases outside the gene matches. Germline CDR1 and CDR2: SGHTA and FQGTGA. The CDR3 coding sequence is TGTGCCAGCAGTGCTCGGGGACAGGGGATGGGAGACACTGAAGCTTTCTTT. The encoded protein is CASSARGQGMGDTEAFF.

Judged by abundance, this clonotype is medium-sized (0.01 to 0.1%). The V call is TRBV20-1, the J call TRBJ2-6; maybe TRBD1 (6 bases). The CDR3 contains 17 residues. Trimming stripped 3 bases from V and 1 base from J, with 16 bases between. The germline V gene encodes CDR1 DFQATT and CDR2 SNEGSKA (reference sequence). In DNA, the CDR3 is TGCAGTGCTAGCGAACAGGGCTCTCCGTCTGGGGCCAACGTCCTGACTTTC. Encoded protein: CSASEQGSPSGANVLTF.